These T cell receptor beta chains were read from a single sample in a study of cytomegalovirus exposure and HLA in healthy donors. The method was immunoSEQ multiplex PCR; TCRdb's version includes in-frame clones alone and lacks a portion of them. In the table there are 180,000 or so clones, about 82% of which are singletons. The sequencing sample was made of PBMCs. Receptors originate from a woman in her twenties or thirties in good health and CMV-seronegative. The CDR3 runs from the conserved cysteine through the conserved F or W. Fields, in order: V gene, J gene, clone size, D gene, CDR3 protein, CDR3 DNA. The D gene is left open where the match is weak. Expanded clones get a size class; other rows say once, few or many, or leave the size out.

v_gene: TRBV19
j_gene: TRBJ1-1
abundance: -
d_gene: TRBD1
CDR3aa: CASIRVGQGVSGTEAFF
CDR3nt: TGTGCCAGTATCCGCGTCGGACAGGGGGTGAGTGGGACTGAAGCTTTCTTT

v_gene: TRBV19
j_gene: TRBJ1-1
abundance: once
d_gene: -
CDR3aa: CASSIQVVLGSTEAFF
CDR3nt: TGTGCCAGTAGTATACAGGTCGTGTTGGGGAGCACTGAAGCTTTCTTT

v_gene: TRBV5-1
j_gene: TRBJ2-1
abundance: -
d_gene: -
CDR3aa: CASAHNEQFF
CDR3nt: TGCGCCAGCGCGCACAATGAGCAGTTCTTC

v_gene: TRBV5-1
j_gene: TRBJ2-5
abundance: -
d_gene: TRBD2
CDR3aa: CASSFPATSGGLPYQETQYF
CDR3nt: TGCGCCAGCAGTTTCCCCGCGACTAGCGGGGGGCTTCCGTACCAAGAGACCCAGTACTTC

v_gene: TRBV7-2
j_gene: TRBJ2-5
abundance: -
d_gene: -
CDR3aa: CASSPDFGSLQYF
CDR3nt: TGTGCCAGCAGCCCTGATTTCGGGAGCCTACAGTACTTC

v_gene: TRBV18
j_gene: TRBJ2-2
abundance: -
d_gene: -
CDR3aa: CASSPPIGTGELFF
CDR3nt: TGTGCCAGCTCACCACCGATCGGGACCGGGGAGCTGTTTTTT

v_gene: TRBV2
j_gene: TRBJ1-1
abundance: -
d_gene: -
CDR3aa: CASSTTGYEGTMNTEAFF
CDR3nt: TGTGCCAGCAGTACGACAGGTTACGAAGGGACAATGAACACTGAAGCTTTCTTT

v_gene: TRBV6-1
j_gene: TRBJ1-1
abundance: few
d_gene: TRBD1
CDR3aa: CASSQTGGFEAFF
CDR3nt: TGTGCCAGCAGTCAGACAGGGGGCTTTGAAGCTTTCTTT

v_gene: TRBV30
j_gene: TRBJ1-5
abundance: -
d_gene: TRBD1
CDR3aa: CAWSSGQGGQPQHF
CDR3nt: TGTGCCTGGAGCTCAGGACAGGGAGGTCAGCCCCAGCATTTT

v_gene: TRBV18
j_gene: TRBJ1-5
abundance: -
d_gene: -
CDR3aa: CASSPQGAEPQHF
CDR3nt: TGTGCCAGCTCACCACAAGGCGCGGAGCCCCAGCATTTT

v_gene: TRBV18
j_gene: TRBJ2-3
abundance: -
d_gene: TRBD1
CDR3aa: CASSPREQGFTDTQYF
CDR3nt: TGTGCCAGCTCACCACGAGAACAGGGGTTCACAGATACGCAGTATTTT

v_gene: TRBV18
j_gene: TRBJ1-1
abundance: -
d_gene: -
CDR3aa: CASSLGAGGNTEAFF
CDR3nt: TGTGCCAGCTCACTTGGGGCCGGGGGGAACACTGAAGCTTTCTTT

v_gene: TRBV29-1
j_gene: TRBJ2-5
abundance: -
d_gene: -
CDR3aa: CSVAEGIETQYF
CDR3nt: TGCAGCGTTGCGGAGGGTATAGAGACCCAGTACTTC